Here is one TCR beta chain with its context. Its antigen is unidentified. A read error may produce the germline difference seen at one junction end. The CDR3 is 17 residues long. Germline V gene data show CDR1 as SGHTS and CDR2 as YDEGEE. Sequencing libraries for TCR beta were prepared with iRepertoire HTBI primers and Arm-PCR of CDR3 regions. TCRdb re-called the multiplex PCR reads through MiXCR, storing one row per CDR3 protein. The table has over 350,000 distinct CDR3 sequences, around 15% seen once. The sample originates from a study of regulatory T cells in long-lasting Graves disease. Study results and limitations: Persistent disease was characterized by preferential usage of TRBV28, TRBJ1-2 and TRBJ2-5.

Time point indicated: newly diagnosed GD, antithyroid drugs for less than 3 months. Construction of the TCR library relied on RNA isolated from PBMCs. American Thyroid Association guidelines were used to diagnose Graves' disease. These same data were also listed under a study on T cells in Graves' hyperthyroidism and ophthalmopathy. That source reports: No progression to ophthalmopathy during 18 months of follow-up defined stable disease. First-round RT-PCR targeting the TCR CDR3 was performed with the HTBI primer set.

Sequenced material: peripheral blood mononuclear cells (PBMCs), taken at new diagnosis, from a patient treated with antithyroid drugs. The chain recombines TRBV5-8 with TRBJ2-3; 10 bases fit TRBD2. This clonotype was obtained from a woman in her forties or fifties with Graves disease. The CDR3 DNA sequence: TGTGCCAGCAGCAAGGGAAGCGGGAGGGCCGGCACAGATACGCGGTATTTT. Protein sequence: CASSKGSGRAGTDTRYF.